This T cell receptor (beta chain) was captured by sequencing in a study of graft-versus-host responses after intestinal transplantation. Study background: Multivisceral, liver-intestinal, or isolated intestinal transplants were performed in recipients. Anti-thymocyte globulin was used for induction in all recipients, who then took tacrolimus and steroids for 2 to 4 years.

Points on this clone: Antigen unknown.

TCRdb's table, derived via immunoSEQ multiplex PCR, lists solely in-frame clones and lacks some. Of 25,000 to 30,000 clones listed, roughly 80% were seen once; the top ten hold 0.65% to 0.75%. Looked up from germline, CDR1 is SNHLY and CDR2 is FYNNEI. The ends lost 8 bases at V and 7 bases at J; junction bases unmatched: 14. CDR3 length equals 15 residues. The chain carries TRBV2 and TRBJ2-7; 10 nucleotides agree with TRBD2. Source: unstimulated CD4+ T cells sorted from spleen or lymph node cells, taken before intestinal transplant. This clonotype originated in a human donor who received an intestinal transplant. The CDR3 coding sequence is TGTGCCAGCCGGGTGGCTAGCGGGGGCCCGGGGGAGCAGTACTTC. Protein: CASRVASGGPGEQYF.